Here is one TCR beta chain with its context. Sequencing used immunoSEQ multiplex PCR; TCRdb keeps in-frame clones, though not all of them. The data show approximately 120,000 clones, 92% seen once. The V gene end was trimmed by 6 bases and the J gene end by 3 bases; junction bases not matched to a gene: 7. Germline CDR1 and CDR2: MNHEY and SVGAGI. The CDR3 has 15 residues. These data belong to a study of blood T cell repertoires in COVID-19. Overall study context: Samples came from the United States, Italy and Spain, spanning acute and convalescent COVID-19. PBMCs, B-cell-depleted T cells, or T cells provided the cDNA or gDNA that made up the material.

The receptor was isolated from a man aged 50-59 years with COVID-19, enrolled during active disease. The specimen sequenced was peripheral blood. The chain employs TRBV6-5 and TRBJ1-2; 10 nucleotides align to TRBD1. DNA of the CDR3: TGTGCCAGCAGCCTCACCGGGACAGGGGACTATGGCTACACCTTC. Amino acids: CASSLTGTGDYGYTF.